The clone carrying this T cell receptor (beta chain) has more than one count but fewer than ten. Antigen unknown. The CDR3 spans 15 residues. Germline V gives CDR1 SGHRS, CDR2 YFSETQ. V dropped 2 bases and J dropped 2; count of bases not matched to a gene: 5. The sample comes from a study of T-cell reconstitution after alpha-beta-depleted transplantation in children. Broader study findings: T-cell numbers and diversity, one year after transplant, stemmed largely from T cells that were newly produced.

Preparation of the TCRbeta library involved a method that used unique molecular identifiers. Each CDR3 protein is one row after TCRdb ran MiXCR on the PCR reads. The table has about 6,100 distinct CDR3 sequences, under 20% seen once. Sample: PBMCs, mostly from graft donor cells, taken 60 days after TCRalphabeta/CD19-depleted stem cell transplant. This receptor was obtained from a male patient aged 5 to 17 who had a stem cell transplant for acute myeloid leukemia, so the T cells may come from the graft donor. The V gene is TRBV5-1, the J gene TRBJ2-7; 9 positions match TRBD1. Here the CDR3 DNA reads TGCGCCAGCAGCTTCACCGGGACAGGGACCTACGAGCAGTACTTC. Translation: CASSFTGTGTYEQYF.